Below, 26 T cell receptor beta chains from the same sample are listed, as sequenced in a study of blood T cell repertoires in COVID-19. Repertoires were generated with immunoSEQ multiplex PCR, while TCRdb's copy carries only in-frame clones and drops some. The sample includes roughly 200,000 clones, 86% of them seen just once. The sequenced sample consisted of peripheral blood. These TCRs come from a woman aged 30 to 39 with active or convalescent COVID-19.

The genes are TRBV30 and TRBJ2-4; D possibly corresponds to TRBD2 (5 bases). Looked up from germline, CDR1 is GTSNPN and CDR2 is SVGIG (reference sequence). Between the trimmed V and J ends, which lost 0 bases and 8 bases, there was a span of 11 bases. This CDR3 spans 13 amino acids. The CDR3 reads CAWSVLSRDIQYF. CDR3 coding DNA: TGTGCCTGGAGTGTACTTTCGAGGGACATTCAGTACTTC.

CDR3 amino acids: CASSELAFSTDTQYF. In nucleotides, the CDR3 is TGTGCCAGCAGTGAGTTAGCGTTTAGCACAGATACGCAGTATTTT. This sequence joins TRBV2 and TRBJ2-3; tentative D call: TRBD2 (5 bases). Germline values: CDR1 SNHLY, CDR2 FYNNEI. The CDR3 loop spans 15 amino acids. The germline V and J ends were trimmed by 3 bases and 0 bases, with 10 bases remaining between them.

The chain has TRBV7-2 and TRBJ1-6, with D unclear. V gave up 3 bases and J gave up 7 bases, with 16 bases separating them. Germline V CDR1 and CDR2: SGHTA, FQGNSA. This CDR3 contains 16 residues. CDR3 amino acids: CASSFSAGVRNSPLHF. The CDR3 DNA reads TGTGCCAGCAGCTTCTCTGCGGGTGTAAGGAATTCACCCCTCCACTTT.

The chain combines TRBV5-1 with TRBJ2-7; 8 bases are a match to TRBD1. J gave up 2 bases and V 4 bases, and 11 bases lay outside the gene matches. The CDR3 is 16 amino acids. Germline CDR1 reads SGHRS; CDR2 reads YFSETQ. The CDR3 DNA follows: TGCGCCAGCAGCCTCCGCCCGACAGGGGAACCCTACGAGCAGTACTTC. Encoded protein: CASSLRPTGEPYEQYF. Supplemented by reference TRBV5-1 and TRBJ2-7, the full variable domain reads KAGVTQTPRYLIKTRGQQVTLSCSPISGHRSVSWYQQTPGQGLQFLFEYFSETQRNKGNFPGRFSGRQFSNSRSEMNVSTLELGDSALYLCASSLRPTGEPYEQYFGPGTRLTVT.

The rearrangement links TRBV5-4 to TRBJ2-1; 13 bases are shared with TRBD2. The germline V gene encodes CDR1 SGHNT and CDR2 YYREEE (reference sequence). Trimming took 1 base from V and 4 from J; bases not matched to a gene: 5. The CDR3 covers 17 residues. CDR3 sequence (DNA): TGTGCCAGCAGCTTGACCAGGACTAGCGGGAGTTACAATGAGCAGTTCTTC. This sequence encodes CASSLTRTSGSYNEQFF.

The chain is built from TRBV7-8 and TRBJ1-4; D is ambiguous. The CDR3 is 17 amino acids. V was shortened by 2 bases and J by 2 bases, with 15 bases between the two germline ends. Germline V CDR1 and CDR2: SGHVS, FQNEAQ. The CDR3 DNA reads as TGTGCCAGCAGCTTACCTAGACGGTTTTCGACTAATGAAAAACTGTTTTTT. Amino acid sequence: CASSLPRRFSTNEKLFF.

CDR3 nucleotides: TGTGCCAGCAGCTCACAGGACAGGGGGCGCGTGTCAGCTTTCTTT. It codes for CASSSQDRGRVSAFF. V usage is TRBV11-2 and J usage is TRBJ1-1, with TRBD1 identical over 11 bases. The CDR3 contains 15 residues. Germline loops: CDR1 SGHAT, CDR2 FQNNGV. The V and J ends lost 4 bases and 10 bases, in that order; junction bases with no gene match: 11.

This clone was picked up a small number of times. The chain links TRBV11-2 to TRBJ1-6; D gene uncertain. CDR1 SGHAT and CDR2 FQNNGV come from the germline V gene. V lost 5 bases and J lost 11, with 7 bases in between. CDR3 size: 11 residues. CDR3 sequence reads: CASSPGAPLHF. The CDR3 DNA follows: TGTGCCAGCAGCCCGGGTGCACCCCTCCACTTT.

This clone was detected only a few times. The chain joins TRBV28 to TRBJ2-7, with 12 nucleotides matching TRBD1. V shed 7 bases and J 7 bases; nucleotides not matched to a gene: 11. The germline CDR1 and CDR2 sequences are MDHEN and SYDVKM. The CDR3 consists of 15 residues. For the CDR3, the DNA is TGTGCCAGCATCTCCCTCGGGACAGGGGGCGCTGAGCAGTACTTC. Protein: CASISLGTGGAEQYF.

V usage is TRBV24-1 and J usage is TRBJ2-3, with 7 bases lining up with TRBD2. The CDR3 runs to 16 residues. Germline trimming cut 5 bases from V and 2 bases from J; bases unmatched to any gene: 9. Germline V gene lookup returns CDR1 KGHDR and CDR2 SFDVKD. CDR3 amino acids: CATSAKRGSITDTQYF. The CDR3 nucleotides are TGTGCCACCAGTGCTAAGCGGGGTTCCATCACAGATACGCAGTATTTT.

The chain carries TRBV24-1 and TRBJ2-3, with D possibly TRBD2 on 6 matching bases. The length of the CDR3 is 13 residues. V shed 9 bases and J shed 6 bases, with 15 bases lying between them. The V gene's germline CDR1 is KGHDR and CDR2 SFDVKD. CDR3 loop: CATARGGEDTQYF. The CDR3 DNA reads TGTGCCACCGCAAGAGGCGGGGAGGATACGCAGTATTTT.

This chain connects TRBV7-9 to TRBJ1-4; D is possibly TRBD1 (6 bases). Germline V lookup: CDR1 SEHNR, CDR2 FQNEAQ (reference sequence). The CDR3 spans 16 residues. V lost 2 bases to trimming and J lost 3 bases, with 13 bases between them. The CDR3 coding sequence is TGTGCCAGCAGCTTATTGTCACAGGGACCTAATGAAAAACTGTTTTTT. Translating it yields CASSLLSQGPNEKLFF.

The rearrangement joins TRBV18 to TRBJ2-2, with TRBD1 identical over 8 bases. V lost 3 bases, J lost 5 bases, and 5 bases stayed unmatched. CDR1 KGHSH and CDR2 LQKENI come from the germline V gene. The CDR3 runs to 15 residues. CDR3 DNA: TGTGCCAGCTCACCCGGACAGGGATGGACCGGGGAGCTGTTTTTT. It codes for CASSPGQGWTGELFF.

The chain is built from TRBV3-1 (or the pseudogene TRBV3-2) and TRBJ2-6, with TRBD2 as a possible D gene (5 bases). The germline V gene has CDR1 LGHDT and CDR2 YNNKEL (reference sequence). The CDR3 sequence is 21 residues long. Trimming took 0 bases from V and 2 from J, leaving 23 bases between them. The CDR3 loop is CASSQDVPGGRPFAGANVLTF. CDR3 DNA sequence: TGTGCCAGCAGCCAAGATGTACCAGGAGGACGCCCTTTTGCTGGGGCCAACGTCCTGACTTTC.

CDR3 sequence: CASSPLGAFEKLFF. In nucleotides, the CDR3 is TGCGCCAGCAGCCCGCTGGGGGCATTCGAAAAACTGTTTTTT. The chain carries TRBV4-1 and TRBJ1-4; perhaps TRBD1 as D (6 bases). The V gene lost 4 bases and the J gene lost 8 bases, with 14 bases spanning the gap. This CDR3 is 14 amino acids long. The germline V gene has CDR1 MGHRA and CDR2 YSYEKL.

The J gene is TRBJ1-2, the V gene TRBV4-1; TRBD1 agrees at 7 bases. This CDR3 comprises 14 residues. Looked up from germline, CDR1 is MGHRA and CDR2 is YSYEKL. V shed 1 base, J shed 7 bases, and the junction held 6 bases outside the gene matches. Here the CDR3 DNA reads TGCGCCAGCAGCCAAGGTATAGGGGGCCTTGGCTACACCTTC. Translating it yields CASSQGIGGLGYTF.

The chain's CDR3 is CASNGPGQGSEQYF. Here the CDR3 DNA reads TGTGCCAGCAATGGACCGGGACAGGGAAGCGAGCAGTACTTC. The chain is built from TRBV6-6 and TRBJ2-7; the match to TRBD1 covers 9 bases. CDR1 is MNHNY and CDR2 is SVGAGI in the germline V gene (reference sequence). V lost 7 bases and J lost 6; bases outside the gene matches: 10. The CDR3 is 14 amino acids.

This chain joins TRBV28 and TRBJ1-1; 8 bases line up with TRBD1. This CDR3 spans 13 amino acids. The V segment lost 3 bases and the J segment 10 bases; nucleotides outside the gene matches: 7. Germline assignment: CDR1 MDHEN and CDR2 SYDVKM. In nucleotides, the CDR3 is TGTGCCAGCAGTTTCCCGACAGGGGCGGGAGCTTTCTTT. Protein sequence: CASSFPTGAGAFF.

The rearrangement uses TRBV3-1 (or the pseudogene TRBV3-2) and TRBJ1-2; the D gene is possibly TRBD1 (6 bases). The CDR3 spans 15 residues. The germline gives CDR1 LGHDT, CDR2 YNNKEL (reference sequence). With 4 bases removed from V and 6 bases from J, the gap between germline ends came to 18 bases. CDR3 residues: CASSRAGVLLDGYTF. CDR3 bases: TGTGCCAGCAGCCGGGCAGGGGTCCTATTGGATGGCTACACCTTC.

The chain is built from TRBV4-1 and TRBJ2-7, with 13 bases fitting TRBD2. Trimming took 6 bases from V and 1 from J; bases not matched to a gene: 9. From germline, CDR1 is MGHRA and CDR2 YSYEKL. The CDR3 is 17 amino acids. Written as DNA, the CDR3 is TGCGCCAGCAGTCCACTAGCGGGGGGGCCTAGATCCTACGAGCAGTACTTC. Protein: CASSPLAGGPRSYEQYF.

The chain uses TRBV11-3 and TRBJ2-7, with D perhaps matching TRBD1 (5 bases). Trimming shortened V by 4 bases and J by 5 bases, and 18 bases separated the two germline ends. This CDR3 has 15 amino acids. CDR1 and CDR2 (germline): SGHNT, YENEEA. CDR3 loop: CASSSQGVGSNEQYF. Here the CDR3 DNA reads TGTGCCAGCAGCTCCCAAGGGGTGGGGTCCAACGAGCAGTACTTC. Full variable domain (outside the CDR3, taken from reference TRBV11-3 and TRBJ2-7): EAGVVQSPRYKIIEKKQPVAFWCNPISGHNTLYWYLQNLGQGPELLIRYENEEAVDDSQLPKDRFSAERLKGVDSTLKIQPAELGDSAVYLCASSSQGVGSNEQYFGPGTRLTVT.

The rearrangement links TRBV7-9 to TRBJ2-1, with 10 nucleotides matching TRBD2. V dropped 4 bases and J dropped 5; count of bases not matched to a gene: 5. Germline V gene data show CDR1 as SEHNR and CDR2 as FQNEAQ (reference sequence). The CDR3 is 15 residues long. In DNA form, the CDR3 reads TGTGCCAGCAGCTCGAGACTAGCGGGCCACAATGAGCAGTTCTTC. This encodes CASSSRLAGHNEQFF.

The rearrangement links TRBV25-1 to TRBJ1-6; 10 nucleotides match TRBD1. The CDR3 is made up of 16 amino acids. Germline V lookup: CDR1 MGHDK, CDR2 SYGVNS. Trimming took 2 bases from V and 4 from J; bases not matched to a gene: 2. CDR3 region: CASSEGDRGYNSPLHF. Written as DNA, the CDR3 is TGTGCCAGCAGTGAAGGGGACAGGGGTTATAATTCACCCCTCCACTTT.

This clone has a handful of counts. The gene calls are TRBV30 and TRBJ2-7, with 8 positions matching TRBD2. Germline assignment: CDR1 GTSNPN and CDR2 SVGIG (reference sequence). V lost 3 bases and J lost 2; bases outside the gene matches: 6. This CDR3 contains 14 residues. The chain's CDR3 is CAWRAAGGTYEQYF. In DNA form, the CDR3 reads TGTGCCTGGAGAGCGGCGGGGGGAACCTACGAGCAGTACTTC.

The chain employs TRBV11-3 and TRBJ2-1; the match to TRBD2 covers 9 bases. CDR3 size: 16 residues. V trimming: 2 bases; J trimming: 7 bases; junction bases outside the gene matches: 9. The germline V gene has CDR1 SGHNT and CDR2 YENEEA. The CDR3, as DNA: TGTGCCAGCAGCTTAATGCCTAGCGGGGTGGCAAATGAGCAGTTCTTC. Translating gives CASSLMPSGVANEQFF.

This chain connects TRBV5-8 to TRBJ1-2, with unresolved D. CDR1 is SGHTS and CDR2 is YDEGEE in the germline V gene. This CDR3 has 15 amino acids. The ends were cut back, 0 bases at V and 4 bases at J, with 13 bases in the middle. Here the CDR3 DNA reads TGTGCCAGCAGCTTGGGTATACGGCGAGGCTATGGCTACACCTTC. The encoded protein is CASSLGIRRGYGYTF. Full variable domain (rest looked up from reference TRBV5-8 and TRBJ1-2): EAGVTQSPTHLIKTRGQQATLRCSPISGHTSVYWYQQALGLGLQFLLWYDEGEERNRGNFPPRFSGRQFPNYSSELNVNALELEDSALYLCASSLGIRRGYGYTFGSGTRLTVV.